Below, 2 T cell receptor beta chains from the same sample are listed, as sequenced in a study of shared clonotypes between healthy human individuals. Sequenced by immunoSEQ multiplex PCR; TCRdb stores in-frame clones only, minus some. The sample shows around 1,000,000 clones, approximately 77% of them seen only once. The sequencing input was memory CD4+ T cells from PBMCs. Regarding subset: CD45RA-negative fraction. The receptor set was obtained from a man aged 18 to 30 in good health. Some clones in this sample may be carry-over from other donors' samples.

This clone was seen more than once but under ten times. The rearrangement uses TRBV5-1 and TRBJ2-1, with 7 nucleotides matching TRBD1. V lost 4 bases to trimming and J lost 2 bases; unmatched junction nucleotides: 6. The CDR3 consists of 15 residues. Germline CDR1 reads SGHRS; CDR2 reads YFSETQ. CDR3 DNA sequence: TGCGCCAGCAGCCCGGGACAGACCACCTACAATGAGCAGTTCTTC. It codes for CASSPGQTTYNEQFF.

Concerning this clone: This sample also contains other DNA sequences that code for the same CDR3. The chain employs TRBV7-2 and TRBJ1-3; possibly TRBD1 for D (5 bases). The V end lost 3 bases, the J end lost 0 bases, and 9 bases lay between the germline ends. In germline, CDR1 is SGHTA, CDR2 FQGNSA. The CDR3 has 15 amino acids. CDR3 region: CASSLAGSSGNTIYF. CDR3 nucleotide sequence: TGTGCCAGCAGCTTGGCAGGGAGCTCTGGAAACACCATATATTTT.